One sample yielded the 29 T cell receptor beta chains listed below, sequenced in a study of Ad26.COV2.S vaccination and SARS-CoV-2 variants. Regarding treatment: roughly 19 received Ad26.COV2.S at low or high dose, single or two shots; a few received placebo; per-sample allocation not given. Samples analyzed were those drawn on day 63 after the first vaccine or placebo injection. Measured with immunoSEQ multiplex PCR; TCRdb has only the in-frame clones, and not every one. The table lists more than 300,000 clones, around nine tenths of them singletons. Sequencing used peripheral blood, obtained in a trial of Ad26.COV2.S vaccine versus placebo. The receptors come from a person aged 18-65 years who received the Ad26.COV2.S COVID-19 vaccine or a placebo.

The V and J genes are TRBV7-9 and TRBJ1-4; 7 bases are shared with TRBD1. Germline CDR1 SEHNR, CDR2 FQNEAQ (reference sequence). V was clipped by 0 bases and J by 8 bases; unmatched bases: 9. The CDR3 runs to 16 residues. In DNA, the CDR3 is TGTGCCAGCAGCTTAGCCCCCCAGGGGGTAAGCGAAAAACTGTTTTTT. Translation: CASSLAPQGVSEKLFF.

This clone has a single count. The chain has TRBV5-1 and TRBJ1-1; TRBD1 aligns across 9 bases. Germline CDR1 SGHRS, CDR2 YFSETQ. This CDR3 spans 16 amino acids. Trimming cost V 4 bases and J 4 bases; bases outside gene matches: 11. CDR3 in amino acids: CASSHGTGRWGTEAFF. DNA of the CDR3: TGCGCCAGCAGCCACGGGACAGGGAGATGGGGCACTGAAGCTTTCTTT.

V is TRBV5-1 and J is TRBJ1-2; D gene unclear. V lost 3 bases, J lost 0 bases, and 18 bases lay in between. The length of the CDR3 is 17 residues. Germline V gene lookup returns CDR1 SGHRS and CDR2 YFSETQ. DNA of the CDR3: TGCGCCAGCAGCTCCGAGGGAGGAACCTTAACTAACTATGGCTACACCTTC. Its translation is CASSSEGGTLTNYGYTF.

This clone was picked up one time. The chain combines TRBV7-9 with TRBJ2-2; D call uncertain. The V end was cut by 1 base, the J end by 9 bases, with 6 bases between. This CDR3 contains 12 residues. Germline values: CDR1 SEHNR, CDR2 FQNEAQ (reference sequence). CDR3 sequence: CASSLGLRELFF. The CDR3 DNA reads TGTGCCAGCAGCTTAGGACTGAGGGAGCTGTTTTTT. The full variable domain, completed using reference TRBV7-9 and TRBJ2-2, is DTGVSQNPRHKITKRGQNVTFRCDPISEHNRLYWYRQTLGQGPEFLTYFQNEAQLEKSRLLSDRFSAERPKGSFSTLEIQRTEQGDSAMYLCASSLGLRELFFGEGSRLTVL.

The rearrangement uses TRBV24-1 and TRBJ1-4; weak D call: TRBD1 (5 bases). V dropped 4 bases and J dropped 10 bases, with 9 bases sitting between them. Germline loops: CDR1 KGHDR, CDR2 SFDVKD. CDR3 size: 12 residues. The CDR3: CATSDFTGKLFF. Written as DNA, the CDR3 is TGTGCCACCAGTGACTTCACAGGAAAACTGTTTTTT.

This chain uses TRBV28 with TRBJ2-7, with TRBD2 matching over 8 bases. CDR1 and CDR2 from the germline V gene are MDHEN and SYDVKM. The CDR3 has 15 residues. Trimming at V came to 4 bases and at J to 0 bases, leaving 5 bases not matched to a gene. The CDR3 nucleotides read TGTGCCAGCAGTTCACCGGGACTAGACTCCTACGAGCAGTACTTC. Its protein product is CASSSPGLDSYEQYF.

The CDR3 DNA sequence: TGCGCCAGCAGCCCGGGACCCAAGGTGACCCAGTACTTC. Its protein product is CASSPGPKVTQYF. The rearrangement links TRBV4-1 to TRBJ2-5, with D perhaps matching TRBD1 or TRBD2 (5 bases each). Germline V gene sequence: CDR1 MGHRA, CDR2 YSYEKL. With 4 bases removed from V and 7 bases from J, the gap between germline ends came to 13 bases. This CDR3 has 13 amino acids.

The gene calls are TRBV12-3 or TRBV12-4 and TRBJ1-1; D is unclear. The germline V and J ends were trimmed by 3 bases and 9 bases, with 11 bases remaining between them. The CDR3 totals 12 residues. The CDR3 is CASSLRREKAFF. The CDR3 nucleotides read TGTGCCAGCAGTTTGAGGCGGGAGAAAGCTTTCTTT.

This sequence joins TRBV20-1 and TRBJ1-2, with D uncertain. Trimming pared 5 bases from V and 8 bases from J, leaving 12 bases between. The CDR3 runs to 11 residues. Germline V gives CDR1 DFQATT, CDR2 SNEGSKA (reference sequence). CDR3 residues: CSAGEGYGYTF. CDR3 DNA sequence: TGCAGTGCTGGGGAAGGGTACGGCTACACCTTC.

V gene TRBV7-9 combines with J gene TRBJ2-7; 9 bases are shared with TRBD1. This CDR3 has 15 residues. In germline, CDR1 is SEHNR, CDR2 FQNEAQ (reference sequence). Germline trimming cut 5 bases from V and 5 bases from J; bases unmatched to any gene: 10. In DNA, the CDR3 is TGTGCCAGCAGCCAGTACAGGGGGCCCTCTGACGAGCAGTACTTC. It specifies CASSQYRGPSDEQYF.

V is TRBV6-2 or TRBV6-3 and J is TRBJ1-2, with D perhaps matching TRBD1 (6 bases). The CDR3 totals 15 residues. Trimming stripped 5 bases from V and 0 bases from J, with 13 bases between. CDR1 MNHEY and CDR2 SVGEGT come from the germline V gene. DNA for the CDR3: TGTGCCAGCAGTACGGGACACCAGGCTAACTATGGCTACACCTTC. Amino acid sequence: CASSTGHQANYGYTF.

The V gene is TRBV12-3 or TRBV12-4, the J gene TRBJ1-2, with D hard to call. V shed 8 bases and J shed 7 bases, with 8 bases lying between them. CDR3 length: 10 residues. The CDR3: CASGLGGYTF. The DNA of the CDR3 is TGTGCCAGCGGTCTCGGTGGCTACACCTTC.

The chain joins TRBV3-1 (or the pseudogene TRBV3-2) to TRBJ1-3; D gene unclear. CDR1 and CDR2 from the germline V gene are LGHDT and YNNKEL (reference sequence). Trimming cost V 5 bases and J 0 bases, with 14 bases left between them. The CDR3 totals 16 residues. The CDR3 region has the DNA TGTGCCAGCAGCGACTTAGACACAGACTCTGGAAACACCATATATTTT. It is translated as CASSDLDTDSGNTIYF.

This clone was counted only a few times. Other nucleotide sequences in the sample specify the same CDR3. The chain employs TRBV28 and TRBJ2-7, with D perhaps matching TRBD2 (6 bases). Trimming took 4 bases from V and 4 from J, leaving 14 bases between them. This CDR3 contains 14 residues. CDR1 is MDHEN and CDR2 is SYDVKM in the germline V gene. The CDR3 loop reads CASSSGGTVYEQYF. In nucleotides, the CDR3 is TGTGCCAGCAGTTCGGGCGGGACCGTATACGAGCAGTACTTC.

The V call is TRBV5-8, the J call TRBJ2-1, with 7 bases aligning to TRBD2. CDR3 length: 15 amino acids. V shed 5 bases and J 3 bases; nucleotides not matched to a gene: 8. Looked up from germline, CDR1 is SGHTS and CDR2 is YDEGEE. The CDR3 region has the DNA TGTGCCAGCAGGAACGGACTAGGCGTCTACAATGAGCAGTTCTTC. Translating it yields CASRNGLGVYNEQFF.

The chain has TRBV18 and TRBJ1-1, with TRBD1 identical over 9 bases. V was pared by 3 bases and J by 1 base, with 6 bases of the junction left unmatched. The V gene's germline CDR1 is KGHSH and CDR2 LQKENI. This CDR3 has 16 residues. The CDR3, as DNA: TGTGCCAGCTCACCCCGGACAGGGGTAAAGAACACTGAAGCTTTCTTT. Amino acid sequence: CASSPRTGVKNTEAFF.

The V gene is TRBV19, the J gene TRBJ1-2; the D is unclear. The V end lost 3 bases, the J end lost 3 bases, and 8 bases lay between the germline ends. Germline V lookup: CDR1 LNHDA, CDR2 SQIVND (reference sequence). This CDR3 comprises 13 residues. The CDR3 spells CASSINGDYGYTF. In nucleotides, the CDR3 is TGTGCCAGTAGTATTAACGGGGACTATGGCTACACCTTC.

The V and J genes are TRBV2 and TRBJ1-2; TRBD1 matches 8 bases. Trimming cost V 6 bases and J 2 bases; bases outside gene matches: 2. Germline CDR1 is SNHLY and CDR2 is FYNNEI. The CDR3 is 13 amino acids. CDR3 sequence: CASRRQGNYGYTF. CDR3 coding DNA: TGTGCCAGCAGACGACAGGGGAACTATGGCTACACCTTC.

The chain links TRBV28 to TRBJ1-5; D is ambiguous. The germline V gene encodes CDR1 MDHEN and CDR2 SYDVKM. This CDR3 region has 11 residues. V was trimmed by 8 bases and J by 6 bases, leaving 8 bases between them. DNA for the CDR3: TGTGCCAGCGCGTCCGGTCAGCCCCAGCATTTT. It is translated as CASASGQPQHF.

This sequence joins TRBV6-5 and TRBJ2-2, with 8 bases that match TRBD2. V shed 4 bases, J shed 6 bases, and the junction held 7 bases outside the gene matches. The CDR3 is 15 residues long. The V gene's germline CDR1 is MNHEY and CDR2 SVGAGI. The chain's CDR3 is CASSFSGTGAGELFF. CDR3 nucleotide sequence: TGTGCCAGCAGTTTTAGCGGGACGGGGGCCGGGGAGCTGTTTTTT.

The genes are TRBV6-6 and TRBJ1-2; a weak D match, TRBD1 (6 bases). Germline values: CDR1 MNHNY, CDR2 SVGAGI (reference sequence). The V and J ends lost 6 bases and 9 bases respectively, with 14 bases between them. CDR3 length: 12 amino acids. CDR3 loop: CASSRGQSSYTF. CDR3 in DNA: TGTGCCAGCAGCCGCGGACAGAGCAGCTACACCTTC.

The chain is built from TRBV5-6 and TRBJ1-2; D not resolved. The CDR3 is made up of 12 amino acids. Trimming cost V 3 bases and J 4 bases, with 7 bases left between them. Germline lookup yields CDR1 SGHDT and CDR2 YYEEEE. DNA of the CDR3: TGTGCCAGCAGCTCGTACACCTATGGCTACACCTTC. This sequence encodes CASSSYTYGYTF.

The chain is built from TRBV6-4 and TRBJ2-1, with TRBD2 matching over 10 bases. This CDR3 has 15 residues. Trimming cost V 10 bases and J 2 bases; bases outside gene matches: 8. Germline V gene lookup returns CDR1 MRHNA and CDR2 SNTAGT. The CDR3 protein is CATTKRGGPYNEQFF. CDR3 DNA: TGTGCCACCACTAAGCGGGGGGGCCCCTACAATGAGCAGTTCTTC.

The chain joins TRBV7-2 to TRBJ1-4; D call uncertain. Germline CDR1 SGHTA, CDR2 FQGNSA. This CDR3 comprises 14 residues. Trimming left V 5 bases short and J 8 bases short, with 15 bases between. CDR3 in amino acids: CASSQLGFGEKLFF. The CDR3 coding sequence is TGTGCCAGCAGCCAGCTAGGGTTTGGGGAAAAACTGTTTTTT.

This sequence joins TRBV19 and TRBJ2-1; D is uncertain. The CDR3 is 15 residues long. Trimming cost V 7 bases and J 4 bases, with 17 bases left between them. Germline V gene lookup returns CDR1 LNHDA and CDR2 SQIVND (reference sequence). The CDR3 spells CASKRRHGLYNEQFF. The CDR3 DNA reads TGTGCCAGTAAGAGACGGCATGGGTTGTACAATGAGCAGTTCTTC. The whole variable domain, remainder taken from reference TRBV19 and TRBJ2-1, is DGGITQSPKYLFRKEGQNVTLSCEQNLNHDAMYWYRQDPGQGLRLIYYSQIVNDFQKGDIAEGYSVSREKKESFPLTVTSAQKNPTAFYLCASKRRHGLYNEQFFGPGTRLTVL.

The V gene is TRBV5-6, the J gene TRBJ1-1, with TRBD1 matching 7 bases. V was pared by 7 bases and J by 2 bases, with 8 bases of the junction left unmatched. CDR1 and CDR2 (germline): SGHDT, YYEEEE. The CDR3 runs 14 residues. This CDR3 reads CASLRGLGNTEAFF. Here the CDR3 DNA reads TGTGCCAGCCTTAGGGGGCTGGGTAACACTGAAGCTTTCTTT.

V is TRBV30 and J is TRBJ2-7; the match to TRBD2 covers 10 bases. The trim removed 3 bases at V and 5 bases at J, leaving 4 bases unmatched. There are 13 residues in the CDR3. Germline loops: CDR1 GTSNPN, CDR2 SVGIG (reference sequence). CDR3 coding DNA: TGTGCCTGGAGGCTAGCGGGAGTCAACGAGCAGTACTTC. Translated: CAWRLAGVNEQYF.

The chain uses TRBV19 and TRBJ1-2; 11 bases map to TRBD1. The CDR3 is made up of 15 amino acids. V shed 5 bases and J 7 bases; nucleotides not matched to a gene: 9. Looked up from germline, CDR1 is LNHDA and CDR2 is SQIVND (reference sequence). This CDR3 is CASSLRRDRGFGYTF. The DNA of the CDR3 is TGTGCCAGTAGTCTCCGCCGGGACAGGGGGTTTGGCTACACCTTC.

This clone was counted at least ten times. V usage is TRBV7-9 and J usage is TRBJ2-1; no clear D gene. V was clipped by 0 bases and J by 6 bases, with 12 bases between them. Germline V lookup: CDR1 SEHNR, CDR2 FQNEAQ (reference sequence). The CDR3 has 15 residues. The CDR3 protein is CASSLAVGSFNEQFF. In nucleotides, the CDR3 is TGTGCCAGCAGCTTAGCTGTTGGCAGCTTCAATGAGCAGTTCTTC.